This TCR beta chain stems from a study of PD-L1 blockade in urothelial cancer. Study as a whole: Intravenous atezolizumab, 1,200 mg every 3 weeks, was begun by patients around 2014. Researchers found blood samples held a median of 141,255 T cells.

Documented time point: pretreatment peripheral blood. The cohort comprised individuals with locally advanced or metastatic urothelial carcinoma. Profiling relied on immunoSEQ multiplex PCR, and the TCRdb table lists in-frame clones only, not all of them. The table shows tens of thousands of clones, with more than 65% occurring only once. The CDR3 has 15 amino acids. Germline CDR1 reads LNHDA; CDR2 reads SQIVND (reference sequence). Between the trimmed V and J ends, which lost 5 bases and 4 bases, there was a span of 15 bases. Findings and caveats of the study: Tumor-associated clones in the blood of durable-benefit patients grew more at 3 weeks.

Details on this clone: What it binds is not known.

The material sequenced was PBMCs, taken around atezolizumab (anti-PD-L1) treatment. V is TRBV19 and J is TRBJ2-1; D is possibly TRBD1 (6 bases). This sequence was found in a man in his 70s with urothelial cancer. The CDR3 coding sequence is TGTGCCAGTAGTTACAGGGAACCCCAATACAATGAGCAGTTCTTC. Encoded protein: CASSYREPQYNEQFF.